The clone carrying this TCR beta chain ranks as medium-sized. What it recognizes is unknown. The data stem from a study of OX40 agonist ivuxolimab in advanced cancers. Study overall: Hepatocellular carcinoma, melanoma, renal cell or head and neck cancer was diagnosed in the dose-escalation patients. Having had anti-PD-1, anti-PD-L1 or anti-CTLA-4 therapy before was allowed, and more than 35% had some. Notes on the study in general: In a subset of nonresponders, normalized T-cell clonal expansion was also low.

This CDR3 has 11 residues. V lost 5 bases and J lost 7, with 6 bases in between. Germline CDR1 SNHLY, CDR2 FYNNEI. The table came from immunoSEQ multiplex PCR; TCRdb's copy has only in-frame clones and leaves some out. The top ten clones hold roughly 26% of a sample with approximately 21,000 clones, 65% to 90% of them seen once. The clonotype was recovered from an adult with an advanced solid tumor such as melanoma, head and neck, liver or kidney cancer. The V gene is TRBV2, the J gene TRBJ2-1, with no clear D. The sequences come from CD4+ or CD8+ T cells sorted from blood, collected in a trial of the OX40 agonist ivuxolimab. This CDR3 reads CASSPSNEQFF. The CDR3 region has the DNA TGTGCCAGCAGTCCAAGTAATGAGCAGTTCTTC.